The next 23 T cell receptor beta chains were all read from a single sample in a study of identical twins. TCRdb analysed the 5' RACE reads with MiXCR anew, one entry per CDR3 protein. The data hold 240,000 or so distinct CDR3 sequences, with about 12% observed a single time. Separately, the same data were catalogued under a study of yellow fever vaccine responses in identical twins.

What was sequenced was memory (CD45RO+) T cells sorted from blood. All receptors come from a woman aged 18-29 years in good health.

This clonotype came up a few times. The chain has TRBV7-2 and TRBJ2-5, with unresolved D. This CDR3 has 13 residues. The V gene's germline CDR1 is SGHTA and CDR2 FQGNSA. With 3 bases removed from V and 0 bases from J, the gap between germline ends came to 5 bases. This chain's CDR3 is CASSFTHQETQYF. In nucleotides, the CDR3 is TGTGCCAGCAGCTTTACGCACCAAGAGACCCAGTACTTC.

This chain connects TRBV11-2 to TRBJ2-1, with D unresolved. Trimming left V 1 base short and J 15 bases short, with 16 bases between. This CDR3 is 13 amino acids long. Germline loops: CDR1 SGHAT, CDR2 FQNNGV. The CDR3 sequence: CASSLGASIVPFF. The CDR3 nucleotides read TGTGCCAGCAGCTTAGGTGCGAGTATTGTACCGTTCTTC.

This clonotype was seen repeatedly, ten times or more. The chain joins TRBV5-1 to TRBJ2-7; possibly TRBD2 for D (5 bases). V was cut by 4 bases and J by 1 base, with 12 bases left in between. CDR1 SGHRS and CDR2 YFSETQ come from the germline V gene. The CDR3 runs 14 residues. The CDR3 loop reads CASSREGFSYEQYF. CDR3 in DNA: TGCGCCAGCAGCCGGGAAGGGTTTTCCTACGAGCAGTACTTC. The full variable domain, in which reference TRBV5-1 and TRBJ2-7 provide the parts outside the CDR3, is KAGVTQTPRYLIKTRGQQVTLSCSPISGHRSVSWYQQTPGQGLQFLFEYFSETQRNKGNFPGRFSGRQFSNSRSEMNVSTLELGDSALYLCASSREGFSYEQYFGPGTRLTVT.

This clonotype has only a few counts. V usage is TRBV2 and J usage is TRBJ2-5; the match to TRBD2 covers 7 bases. In germline, CDR1 is SNHLY, CDR2 FYNNEI. The CDR3 is made up of 13 amino acids. J lost 7 bases, V lost 2 bases, and 4 bases had no gene match. CDR3 sequence reads: CASSETERGTQYF. The CDR3 bases are TGTGCCAGCAGTGAAACAGAGCGGGGGACCCAGTACTTC.

This clonotype was counted many times. This sequence joins TRBV12-3 or TRBV12-4 and TRBJ2-1, with TRBD2 matching 8 bases. The CDR3 consists of 15 residues. Trimming removed 3 bases from V and 5 bases from J; junction bases left unmatched: 6. The DNA for the CDR3 is TGTGCCAGCAGTTTCGCGGGGGGACGAGACAATGAGCAGTTCTTC. Protein: CASSFAGGRDNEQFF.

This clonotype has ten or more counts. The rearrangement uses TRBV7-9 and TRBJ1-5; TRBD1 matches 7 bases. Per germline, CDR1 SEHNR and CDR2 FQNEAQ (reference sequence). The V segment lost 4 bases and the J segment 10 bases; nucleotides outside the gene matches: 16. The CDR3 is 16 amino acids. CDR3: CASSSSDRAPGFPQHF. In DNA form, the CDR3 reads TGTGCCAGCAGCTCAAGCGACAGGGCCCCCGGGTTTCCCCAGCATTTT.

The V gene is TRBV7-6, the J gene TRBJ1-4; 11 nucleotides match TRBD1. The CDR3 spans 14 residues. The V gene's germline CDR1 is SGHVS and CDR2 FNYEAQ. After removal of 3 bases from V and 10 bases from J, the junction contained 4 bases not matched to a gene. CDR3 in amino acids: CASSFGQGAGKLFF. The CDR3 DNA sequence: TGTGCCAGCAGCTTTGGACAGGGGGCAGGAAAACTGTTTTTT.

This clonotype has a count of ten or more. The chain is built from TRBV20-1 and TRBJ2-7; D perhaps matches TRBD1 (5 bases). Germline CDR1 is DFQATT and CDR2 is SNEGSKA (reference sequence). The CDR3 loop spans 12 amino acids. The CDR3 coding sequence is TGCAGCGCCCCTGACAGTTCCTACGAGCAGTACTTC. Its protein is CSAPDSSYEQYF.

The sample holds a few counts of this clonotype. V and J are TRBV30 and TRBJ2-5; TRBD2 might be the D (5 bases). This CDR3 is built from 13 residues. Germline V CDR1 and CDR2: GTSNPN, SVGIG (reference sequence). The V end was cut by 1 base, the J end by 5 bases, with 11 bases between. CDR3 in DNA: TGTGCCTGGAGTGCCCATCGAGGGGAGACCCAGTACTTC. Its translation is CAWSAHRGETQYF.

This clonotype was recorded many times. V gene TRBV6-2 or TRBV6-3 combines with J gene TRBJ2-1, with 7 bases fitting TRBD1. Germline lookup yields CDR1 MNHEY and CDR2 SVGEGT. The CDR3 consists of 18 residues. V shed 5 bases, J shed 6 bases, and the junction held 19 bases outside the gene matches. The CDR3 loop reads CASSPLGLTGVLGNEQFF. In DNA form, the CDR3 reads TGTGCCAGCAGTCCGCTTGGCCTCACAGGGGTACTAGGCAATGAGCAGTTCTTC.

The J gene is TRBJ2-4, the V gene TRBV2; 8 nucleotides line up with TRBD1. The junction had 8 bases not matched to a gene; V was cut back by 6 bases and J by 10 bases. The CDR3 spans 13 residues. Germline CDR1 SNHLY, CDR2 FYNNEI. CDR3 coding DNA: TGTGCCAGCAGGAGCTCGGACAGGGTGATTCAGTACTTC. It codes for CASRSSDRVIQYF.

This clonotype came up many times. This sequence joins TRBV5-1 and TRBJ2-1; D is ambiguous. CDR1 and CDR2 from the germline V gene are SGHRS and YFSETQ. This CDR3 has 14 residues. V lost 5 bases, J lost 0 bases, and 9 bases lay in between. The CDR3 sequence: CASSVGNSYNEQFF. The CDR3 nucleotides read TGCGCCAGCAGTGTGGGCAACTCCTACAATGAGCAGTTCTTC.

As DNA, the CDR3 is TGCGCCAGCAGCCAAGATAGGTTAGAGGGGGAGACCCAGTACTTC. This codes for CASSQDRLEGETQYF. This chain joins TRBV4-3 and TRBJ2-5, with D possibly being TRBD1 or TRBD2 (5 bases each). Germline CDR1 and CDR2: LGHNA and YSLEER. Trimming removed 0 bases from V and 5 bases from J, with 13 bases in between. There are 15 residues in the CDR3.

This clonotype showed up just a few times. The chain couples TRBV5-6 to TRBJ2-6; TRBD1 aligns across 7 bases. The V gene's germline CDR1 is SGHDT and CDR2 YYEEEE. V shed 0 bases, J shed 0 bases, and the junction held 6 bases outside the gene matches. The CDR3 runs 18 residues. CDR3 bases: TGTGCCAGCAGCTTGGATACAGGGGTCTCCTCTGGGGCCAACGTCCTGACTTTC. Translation gives CASSLDTGVSSGANVLTF. The entire variable domain, with the rest obtained from reference TRBV5-6 and TRBJ2-6, is as follows: DAGVTQSPTHLIKTRGQQVTLRCSPKSGHDTVSWYQQALGQGPQFIFQYYEEEERQRGNFPDRFSGHQFPNYSSELNVNALLLGDSALYLCASSLDTGVSSGANVLTFGAGSRLTVL.

The chain joins TRBV20-1 to TRBJ2-7, with 8 positions matching TRBD1. Germline CDR1 DFQATT, CDR2 SNEGSKA (reference sequence). The V and J ends lost 2 bases and 3 bases, in that order; junction bases with no gene match: 6. This CDR3 contains 14 residues. The CDR3 spells CSARNTGGYYEQYF. Written as DNA, the CDR3 is TGCAGTGCTAGAAACACAGGGGGATACTACGAGCAGTACTTC.

This clonotype has just a few counts. The gene calls are TRBV11-1 and TRBJ2-7, with 13 nucleotides matching TRBD2. V lost 5 bases to trimming and J lost 3 bases; unmatched junction nucleotides: 4. The CDR3 sequence is 15 residues long. CDR1 SGHAT and CDR2 FQDESV come from the germline V gene (reference sequence). The CDR3 spells CASSQWTSGSYEQYF. CDR3 DNA: TGTGCCAGCAGCCAATGGACTAGCGGGAGCTACGAGCAGTACTTC.

This clonotype has just a few counts. The chain is built from TRBV7-2 and TRBJ2-7; 9 bases are a match to TRBD1. This CDR3 has 15 amino acids. With V trimmed by 2 bases and J by 4 bases, 6 bases remained unmatched. Germline CDR1 SGHTA, CDR2 FQGNSA. The CDR3: CASSLSVGQGYEQYF. CDR3 sequence (DNA): TGTGCCAGCAGCTTATCCGTTGGACAGGGGTACGAGCAGTACTTC. Filled out from reference TRBV7-2 and TRBJ2-7, the complete variable domain reads GAGVSQSPSNKVTEKGKDVELRCDPISGHTALYWYRQSLGQGLEFLIYFQGNSAPDKSGLPSDRFSAERTGGSVSTLTIQRTQQEDSAVYLCASSLSVGQGYEQYFGPGTRLTVT.

The genes are TRBV3-1 and TRBJ2-5, with 11 bases that match TRBD2. The V and J ends lost 4 bases and 0 bases, in that order; junction bases with no gene match: 4. The CDR3 is 16 amino acids. Per germline, CDR1 LGHDT and CDR2 YNNKEL (reference sequence). The CDR3 DNA is TGTGCCAGCAGCCTTCGGACTAGCGGGTACCAAGAGACCCAGTACTTC. Encoded protein: CASSLRTSGYQETQYF.

V is TRBV15 and J is TRBJ2-4; possible D gene TRBD2, 5 bases. CDR3 length: 16 residues. In germline, CDR1 is LNHNV, CDR2 YYDKDF (reference sequence). Between the trimmed V and J ends, which lost 0 bases and 0 bases, there was a span of 9 bases. The CDR3 nucleotides are TGTGCCACCAGCAGAGACCGGGGTCAAGCCAAAAACATTCAGTACTTC. As protein: CATSRDRGQAKNIQYF.

The V call is TRBV11-2, the J call TRBJ2-7; D unclear. Germline V gene sequence: CDR1 SGHAT, CDR2 FQNNGV. This CDR3 has 12 residues. V gave up 6 bases and J gave up 4 bases, with 10 bases separating them. CDR3 nucleotide sequence: TGTGCCAGCAGTTTCATAGGGTACGAGCAGTACTTC. Translating it yields CASSFIGYEQYF.

This clonotype was seen a few times. J is TRBJ1-5 and V is TRBV12-3 or TRBV12-4; tentatively, D is TRBD1 (5 bases). V was pared by 5 bases and J by 4 bases, with 15 bases between. CDR3 length equals 15 residues. In DNA form, the CDR3 reads TGTGCCAGCAGTCCCCCATCCGGGGGGAATCAGCCCCAGCATTTT. It yields the protein CASSPPSGGNQPQHF.

The sample holds a few counts of this clonotype. The chain carries TRBV12-3 or TRBV12-4 and TRBJ2-1; a possible D gene is TRBD1 (5 bases). The ends were cut back, 1 base at V and 5 bases at J, with 12 bases in the middle. CDR3 length: 15 amino acids. CDR3 in amino acids: CASSLETKGNNEQFF. The CDR3 DNA sequence: TGTGCCAGCAGTTTAGAAACAAAGGGGAACAATGAGCAGTTCTTC.

This clonotype has just a few counts. The gene calls are TRBV2 and TRBJ1-6; TRBD1 aligns across 7 bases. This CDR3 comprises 16 residues. In germline, CDR1 is SNHLY, CDR2 FYNNEI. Trimming cost V 2 bases and J 7 bases; bases outside gene matches: 8. CDR3 in DNA: TGTGCCAGCAGTGAACGGTTACAGGGGCAAAATTCACCCCTCCACTTT. Translation: CASSERLQGQNSPLHF. Complete variable domain (other parts from reference TRBV2 and TRBJ1-6): EPEVTQTPSHQVTQMGQEVILRCVPISNHLYFYWYRQILGQKVEFLVSFYNNEISEKSEIFDDQFSVERPDGSNFTLKIRSTKLEDSAMYFCASSERLQGQNSPLHFGNGTRLTVT.